Each of the 3 T cell receptor beta chains below was sequenced from the same sample in a study of CD8 T cells in ankylosing spondylitis. Each CDR3 protein gets one entry after TCRdb re-called the 5' RACE reads with MiXCR. The table includes 670,000 or so distinct CDR3 sequences, 15% to 20% detected once. Study results and caveats: Seemingly distinctive of ankylosing spondylitis blood was a TCR beta motif formed by eight highly homologous variants.

No antigen has been identified for these receptors. Specimen: blood, either unsorted or a sorted T cell fraction (not recorded which). The receptors shown here come from a male donor with ankylosing spondylitis.

A few counts support this clonotype. The chain is built from TRBV7-2 and TRBJ2-7; tentative D call: TRBD2 (6 bases). CDR3 length: 16 residues. The germline V gene has CDR1 SGHTA and CDR2 FQGNSA. V was clipped by 5 bases and J by 1 base, with 18 bases between them. In DNA, the CDR3 is TGTGCCAGCAGCCCCAGGCCCCCCGGGGGATCCTACGAGCAGTACTTC. Encoded protein: CASSPRPPGGSYEQYF.

V usage is TRBV11-2 and J usage is TRBJ1-2, with 7 nucleotides matching TRBD1. With V trimmed by 4 bases and J by 10 bases, 9 bases remained unmatched. The CDR3 totals 13 residues. CDR1 and CDR2 from the germline V gene are SGHAT and FQNNGV. The CDR3 loop reads CASSSGQVRPYTF. The CDR3 DNA reads TGTGCCAGCAGCTCCGGACAGGTGCGACCCTACACCTTC.

The chain combines TRBV11-1 with TRBJ2-2; 7 bases align to TRBD2. V lost 6 bases and J lost 1; bases outside the gene matches: 8. The germline V gene encodes CDR1 SGHAT and CDR2 FQDESV (reference sequence). This CDR3 region has 16 residues. As DNA, the CDR3 is TGTGCCAGCAGTCCGCAGCGGGGCGGGAACACCGGGGAGCTGTTTTTT. This gives the protein CASSPQRGGNTGELFF.